The sequence of this T cell receptor beta chain was determined in a study of cytomegalovirus exposure and HLA in healthy donors. General study findings and limits: Specificity for CMV antigens was confirmed in vitro for a few of the CMV-associated chains. An Asian-associated ancestry cluster reportedly showed fewer N-insertions than the roughly 670-donor mean in a later analysis.

PCR involved 60 Vbeta and 13 Jbeta primers. TCRdb's copy holds only in-frame clones and misses some; the assay was immunoSEQ multiplex PCR. The data show about 120,000 clones, approximately 80% seen once. V lost 3 bases to trimming and J lost 8 bases, with 13 bases between them. This CDR3 region has 13 residues. CDR1 KGHSH and CDR2 LQKENI come from the germline V gene. Points on this clone: Its antigen is currently unknown.

The sample was PBMCs. The receptor's source is a woman aged 40 to 50 in good health and CMV-seropositive. The V gene is TRBV18, the J gene TRBJ1-1, with a possible D match to TRBD1 (5 bases). CDR3 loop: CASSPTSGKEAFF. The CDR3 DNA follows: TGTGCCAGCTCACCCACCTCAGGGAAGGAAGCTTTCTTT.